This TCR beta chain comes out of a study of molecular identifiers for immune sequencing clone quantification (dated by TCRdb to 2016 to 2019). For the study in its entirety: In a replicate experiment, RNA from roughly 18,000 or 92,000 naive CD8 T cells was split into five aliquots, four of which were sequenced. This methods study benchmarked molecular-identifier clustering-based TCR repertoire sequencing (MIDCIRS) and TCR RNA copy counting, using CD8 T cells to do so.

Results the study describes overall, beyond this receptor: Even against a background of about a million naive CD8 T cells, spiked-in Jurkat TCR RNA amounting to a single cell's worth was reported to be detectable. Modeling gave about 3 recovered TCR RNA copies per cell versus 8 to 10 by digital PCR, implying roughly 28% capture efficiency. The naive libraries included spiked-in Jurkat TCR RNA (over nine copies' worth), and this RNA is not part of the donor repertoire. Clones above 20 RNA copies held over 99% of molecules in CMV-specific effector cells but under 1% in naive cells. Identical TCR molecules sharing a barcode could cause highly expanded clone sizes to be underestimated. Without barcode sub-clustering, chimeric consensus sequences inflated TCR diversity; chimeras reached as high as 47%.

This clonotype was seen ten or more times. Its cognate antigen has yet to be identified. No much larger clonotype is one base removed from it; base qualities were not supplied. Library creation used PCR. Sequencing instrument: Illumina HiSeq 4000. Bulk TCR libraries were prepared as previously described, using TCR primers listed in Table S5. The Qiagen AllPrep DNA/RNA kit was used to purify total RNA. Before any analysis, reads coming from multiple sequencing runs of the same library were combined into one pool. As for the original processing: Reads were retained only if their TCR constant sequence matched exactly, and those retained reads were trimmed to 150 nt and grouped according to their 12-nt molecular barcodes. Reads inside each barcode group were sub-clustered using a 15% Levenshtein threshold, and a quality-weighted consensus sequence was constructed for each RNA molecule. Non-functional sequences were excluded, and lower-count sequences lying one edit away from another sequence were also excluded. On the basis of fitting two negative binomial distributions, barcode sub-clusters with fewer than 20% of the maximum read count were discarded. TCRdb's own reprocessing of the public reads used fastp at Q25 and MiXCR and kept productive beta chains. Identical CDR3 proteins give one entry, which carries the most common genes and DNA. TCRdb's processing, not the authors', yielded these V and J calls. This sample has hundreds of thousands of distinct CDR3 sequences in its table, and 20% to 25% of those were observed once. Jointly, the top ten make up over 0.7% of the sample.

V lost 5 bases and J lost 7 bases, and the count of bases not matched to a germline gene is 6. Reading the germline V gene (reference sequence) gives CDR1 SEHNR and CDR2 FQNEAQ. The CDR3 spans 15 residues, from the cysteine through the phenylalanine. Only CDR3 DNA is held: 45 bases, read in frame from base 1. Libraries of naive CD8 T cells were built from anywhere between roughly 17,000 and 1,000,000 sorted cells, with 10%, 30% or 50% of the purified RNA used. Naive CD8 T cells were FACS-sorted as CD8+CD4-CCR7+CD45RA+ on a BD FACSAria II into RLT Plus buffer. Detection sensitivity was tested by spiking Jurkat RNA equal to ten or so TCR copies' worth into samples containing roughly 19,000-1,100,000 naive CD8 T cells. Enrichment of CD8 T cells was performed with RosetteSep CD8+ T Cell Enrichment Cocktail and Ficoll-Paque, after which ACK red cell lysis was carried out.

The sequence links TRBV7-9 to TRBJ1-6, and 9 junctional nucleotides match TRBD1. The TCR was taken from a human donor in good health. Some libraries in this study had Jurkat cell RNA spiked in. The sequenced sample was naive CD8+ T cells from blood, with Jurkat cell RNA spiked in. Taken with the paper, the label for cell subset or site translates to: FACS-sorted CD8+CD4-CCR7+CD45RA+ naive T cells. The CDR3 in this case is CASSIRDRENSPLHF. At the DNA level, the sequence is TGTGCCAGCAGCATCAGGGACAGGGAGAATTCACCCCTCCACTTT.